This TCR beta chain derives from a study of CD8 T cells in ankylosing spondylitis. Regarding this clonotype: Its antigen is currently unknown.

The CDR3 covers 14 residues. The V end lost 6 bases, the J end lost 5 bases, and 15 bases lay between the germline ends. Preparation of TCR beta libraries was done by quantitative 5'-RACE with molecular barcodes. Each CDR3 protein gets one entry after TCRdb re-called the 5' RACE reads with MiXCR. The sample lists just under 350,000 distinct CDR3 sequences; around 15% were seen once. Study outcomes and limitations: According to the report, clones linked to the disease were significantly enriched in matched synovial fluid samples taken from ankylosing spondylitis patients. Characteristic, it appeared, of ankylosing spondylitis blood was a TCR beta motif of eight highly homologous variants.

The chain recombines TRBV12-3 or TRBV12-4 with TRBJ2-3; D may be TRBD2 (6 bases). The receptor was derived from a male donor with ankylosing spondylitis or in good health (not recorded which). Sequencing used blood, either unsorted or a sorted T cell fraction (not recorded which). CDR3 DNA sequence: TGTGCCAGCAGCCTGGGACTGGGGGGAGATACGCAGTATTTT. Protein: CASSLGLGGDTQYF.